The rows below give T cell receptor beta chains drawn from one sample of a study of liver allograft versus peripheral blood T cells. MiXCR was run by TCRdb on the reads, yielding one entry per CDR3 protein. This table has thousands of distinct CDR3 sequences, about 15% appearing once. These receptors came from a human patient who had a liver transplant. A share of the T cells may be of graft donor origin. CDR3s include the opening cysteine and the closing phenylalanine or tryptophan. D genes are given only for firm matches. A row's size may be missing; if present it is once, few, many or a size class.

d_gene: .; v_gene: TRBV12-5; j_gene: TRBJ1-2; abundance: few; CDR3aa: CASGFLVRGNYGYTF; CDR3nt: TGTGCTAGTGGTTTCTTGGTTAGAGGCAACTATGGCTACACCTTC
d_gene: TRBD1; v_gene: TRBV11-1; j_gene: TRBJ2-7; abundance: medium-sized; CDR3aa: CASSPHTGDEQYF; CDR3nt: TGTGCCAGCAGCCCCCATACAGGGGACGAGCAGTACTTC
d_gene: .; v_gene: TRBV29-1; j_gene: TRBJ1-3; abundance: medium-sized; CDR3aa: CSVWSGNTIYF; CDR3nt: TGCAGCGTTTGGTCTGGAAACACCATATATTTT
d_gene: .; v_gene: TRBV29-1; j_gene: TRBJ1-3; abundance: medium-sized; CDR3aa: CSVESPRDSGNTIYF; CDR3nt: TGCAGCGTTGAATCCCCCAGGGACTCTGGAAACACCATATATTTT
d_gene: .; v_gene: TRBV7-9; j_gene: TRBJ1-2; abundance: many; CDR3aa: CASSSMGGLGMVNYGYTF; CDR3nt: TGTGCCAGCAGCTCCATGGGGGGGCTGGGAATGGTGAACTATGGCTACACCTTC
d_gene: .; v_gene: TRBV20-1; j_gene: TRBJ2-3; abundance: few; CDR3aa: CGWRITDTQYF; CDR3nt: TGCGGTTGGAGGATTACAGATACGCAGTATTTT
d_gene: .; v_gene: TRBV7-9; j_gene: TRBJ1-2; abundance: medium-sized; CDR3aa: CASSLGLTADYGYTF; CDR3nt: TGTGCCAGCAGCTTAGGATTGACAGCAGATTATGGCTACACCTTC
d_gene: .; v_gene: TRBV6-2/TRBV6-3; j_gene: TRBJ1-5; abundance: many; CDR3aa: CASRDSGAPNQPQHF; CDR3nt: TGTGCCAGCAGGGACTCAGGGGCTCCCAATCAGCCCCAGCATTTT
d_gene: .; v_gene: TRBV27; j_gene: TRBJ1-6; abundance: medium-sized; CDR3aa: CATPRGGIGYNSPLHF; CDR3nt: TGTGCCACCCCCCGGGGGGGAATCGGATATAATTCACCCCTCCACTTT
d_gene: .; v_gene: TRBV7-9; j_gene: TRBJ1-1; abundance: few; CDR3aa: CASSLGRGAEAFF; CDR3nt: TGTGCCAGCAGCTTGGGCAGGGGAGCTGAAGCTTTCTTT
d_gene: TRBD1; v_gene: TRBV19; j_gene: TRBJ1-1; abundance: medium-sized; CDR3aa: CASSSTGMNTEAFF; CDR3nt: TGTGCCAGTAGTTCGACAGGGATGAACACTGAAGCTTTCTTT
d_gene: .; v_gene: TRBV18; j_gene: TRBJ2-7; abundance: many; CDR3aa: CASSPPSGTYEQYF; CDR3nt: TGTGCCAGCTCACCACCGTCCGGGACCTACGAGCAGTACTTC
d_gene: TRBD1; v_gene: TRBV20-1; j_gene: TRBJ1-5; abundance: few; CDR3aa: CSARVGTGGANQPQHF; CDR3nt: TGCAGTGCTAGAGTAGGGACAGGGGGCGCGAACCAGCCCCAGCATTTT
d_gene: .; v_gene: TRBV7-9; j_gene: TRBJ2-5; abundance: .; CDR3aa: CASSLSTGDSQETQYF; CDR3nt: TGTGCCAGCAGCTTATCGACGGGGGACTCACAAGAGACCCAGTACTTC
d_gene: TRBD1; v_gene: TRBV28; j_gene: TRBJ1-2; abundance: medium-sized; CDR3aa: CASSPGTANYGYTF; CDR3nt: TGTGCCAGCAGTCCCGGGACAGCTAACTATGGCTACACCTTC
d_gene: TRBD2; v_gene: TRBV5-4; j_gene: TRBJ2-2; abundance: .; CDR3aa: CASSVGLAVNTGELFF; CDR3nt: TGTGCCAGCAGCGTAGGACTAGCGGTTAACACCGGGGAGCTGTTTTTT
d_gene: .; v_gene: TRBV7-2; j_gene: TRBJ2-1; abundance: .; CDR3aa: CASSPSNEQFF; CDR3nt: TGTGCCAGCAGCCCCTCCAACGAGCAGTTCTTC
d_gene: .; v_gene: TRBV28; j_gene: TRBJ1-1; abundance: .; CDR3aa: CASSLPGLEAFF; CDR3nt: TGTGCCAGCAGTCTCCCGGGCCTTGAAGCTTTCTTT
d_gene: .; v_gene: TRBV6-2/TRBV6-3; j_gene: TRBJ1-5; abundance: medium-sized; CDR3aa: CASSYSAEPFSF; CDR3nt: TGTGCCAGCAGTTACTCGGCAGAGCCTTTCAGCTTT
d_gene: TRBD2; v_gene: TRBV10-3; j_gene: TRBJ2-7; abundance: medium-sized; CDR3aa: CAISGSGGASIYEQYF; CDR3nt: TGTGCCATCAGTGGTAGCGGGGGGGCTAGTATCTACGAGCAGTACTTC
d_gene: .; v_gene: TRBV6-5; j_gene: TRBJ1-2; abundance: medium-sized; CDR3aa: CASSYSTTAGRNYGYTF; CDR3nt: TGTGCCAGCAGTTACTCGACAACGGCCGGCAGAAACTATGGCTACACCTTC
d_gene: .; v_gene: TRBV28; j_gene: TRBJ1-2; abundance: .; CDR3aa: CASLRNYGYTF; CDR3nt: TGTGCCAGCCTACGTAACTATGGCTACACCTTC
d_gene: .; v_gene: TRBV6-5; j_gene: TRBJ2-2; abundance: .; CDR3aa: CASSSGQTTGELFF; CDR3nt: TGTGCCAGCAGTTCTGGACAGACCACCGGGGAGCTGTTTTTT
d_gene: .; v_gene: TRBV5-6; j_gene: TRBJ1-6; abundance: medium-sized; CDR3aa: CASSFGDGTGNSPLHF; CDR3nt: TGTGCCAGCAGCTTCGGGGACGGGACTGGCAATTCACCCCTCCACTTT
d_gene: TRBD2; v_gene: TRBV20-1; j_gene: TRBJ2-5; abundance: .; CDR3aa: CSARMAGVEETQYF; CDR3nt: TGCAGTGCTAGAATGGCGGGAGTTGAGGAGACCCAGTACTTC
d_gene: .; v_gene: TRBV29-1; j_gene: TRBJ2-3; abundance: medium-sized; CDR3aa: CSVPQGLTDTQYF; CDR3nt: TGCAGCGTTCCGCAGGGCCTCACAGATACGCAGTATTTT
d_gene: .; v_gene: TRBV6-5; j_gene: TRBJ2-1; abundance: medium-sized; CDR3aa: CASSQGYEQFF; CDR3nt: TGTGCCAGCAGCCAGGGGTATGAGCAGTTCTTC
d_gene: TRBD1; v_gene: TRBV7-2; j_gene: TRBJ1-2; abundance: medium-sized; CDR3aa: CASSLVGGTGGAKVGYTF; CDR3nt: TGTGCCAGCAGCTTAGTTGGGGGGACAGGGGGCGCGAAAGTGGGCTACACCTTC